This is a list of T cell receptor beta chains from one sample in a study of identical twins. Each CDR3 protein is one row after TCRdb ran MiXCR on the 5' RACE reads. This sample has about 690,000 distinct CDR3 sequences, with 21% found just once. These records were also assigned to another study, of T cells expressing NK-cell markers.

Sequencing was done on a sample of PBMCs. The receptors here all came from a woman aged 18 to 35 in good health. Both conserved end residues are part of each CDR3. The D gene is left open where the match is weak. A row's size may be missing; if present it is once, few, many or a size class.

J	size	V	D	length	CDR3	DNA
TRBJ2-1	.	TRBV12-3/TRBV12-4	TRBD2	16	CASSRVAGGGGSGQFF	TGTGCCAGCAGCCGAGTAGCGGGGGGAGGGGGGTCCGGGCAGTTCTTC
TRBJ1-1	.	TRBV27	TRBD1	12	CASSAWDRKAFF	TGTGCCAGCAGTGCCTGGGACAGGAAAGCTTTCTTT
TRBJ2-7	.	TRBV7-9	TRBD1	15	CASSPRDRLPYEQYF	TGTGCCAGCAGCCCTCGGGACAGGCTGCCCTACGAGCAGTACTTC
TRBJ1-6	.	TRBV5-1	.	13	CASSPLTDSPLHF	TGCGCCAGCAGCCCCCTGACGGATTCACCCCTCCACTTT
TRBJ2-7	.	TRBV12-3/TRBV12-4	.	14	CASSGDGDYYEQYF	TGTGCCAGCAGTGGGGACGGAGATTACTACGAGCAGTACTTC
TRBJ2-7	.	TRBV6-5	.	13	CASSYPRAYEQYF	TGTGCCAGCAGTTACCCCAGGGCCTACGAGCAGTACTTC
TRBJ2-3	many	TRBV5-1	.	15	CASSLVEANTDTQYF	TGCGCCAGCAGCTTGGTAGAGGCTAACACAGATACGCAGTATTTT
TRBJ2-4	few	TRBV7-8	.	16	CASSLAQGSGRDIQYF	TGTGCCAGCAGCTTAGCTCAGGGATCAGGGAGAGACATTCAGTACTTC
TRBJ2-3	many	TRBV3-1	.	15	CASSRDPRGPDTQYF	TGTGCCAGCAGCCGGGACCCCCGGGGCCCAGATACGCAGTATTTT
TRBJ2-2	.	TRBV12-5	TRBD1	18	CASGPPSGTGSGTGELFF	TGTGCTAGTGGTCCGCCCTCCGGGACAGGGAGCGGCACCGGGGAGCTGTTTTTT
TRBJ2-2	.	TRBV25-1	TRBD1	15	CASTPGQGYTGELFF	TGTGCCAGCACACCGGGACAGGGTTACACCGGGGAGCTGTTTTTT
TRBJ2-3	.	TRBV7-3	.	15	CASSRQGLGTDTQYF	TGTGCCAGCAGCCGACAGGGACTTGGCACAGATACGCAGTATTTT
TRBJ2-5	.	TRBV18	.	15	CASSWSDRKQETQYF	TGTGCCAGCTCGTGGAGCGACAGAAAGCAAGAGACCCAGTACTTC
TRBJ2-7	.	TRBV9	.	15	CASSASSDFSYEQYF	TGTGCCAGCAGCGCCTCTAGCGACTTCTCCTACGAGCAGTACTTC
TRBJ1-1	many	TRBV7-9	.	16	CASSRLGMGLNTEAFF	TGTGCCAGCAGCCGTCTTGGGATGGGATTGAACACTGAAGCTTTCTTT
TRBJ1-5	many	TRBV5-1	.	15	CASSLDEYRGQPQHF	TGCGCCAGCAGCTTGGACGAGTACCGGGGTCAGCCCCAGCATTTT
TRBJ1-5	few	TRBV12-3/TRBV12-4	.	15	CASSRESGYNQPQHF	TGTGCCAGCAGCCGTGAGTCAGGGTACAATCAGCCCCAGCATTTT
TRBJ2-7	few	TRBV10-3	TRBD2	13	CAISAGRLYEQYF	TGTGCCATCAGTGCCGGGAGGCTCTACGAGCAGTACTTC
TRBJ2-3	.	TRBV11-2	TRBD2	17	CASSLEGARGGTDTQYF	TGTGCCAGCAGCTTAGAGGGCGCGCGGGGGGGCACAGATACGCAGTATTTT
TRBJ2-1	few	TRBV14	.	12	CASSQWDNEQFF	TGTGCCAGCAGCCAATGGGACAATGAGCAGTTCTTC
TRBJ2-7	few	TRBV29-1	.	15	CSVESRDGKPYEQYF	TGCAGCGTTGAATCGCGGGATGGTAAACCCTACGAGCAGTACTTC
TRBJ2-1	few	TRBV29-1	TRBD2	16	CSVGGATSGTYNEQFF	TGCAGCGTTGGGGGAGCCACTAGCGGCACCTACAATGAGCAGTTCTTC
TRBJ2-3	few	TRBV9	TRBD2	15	CASSVALAGGDTQYF	TGTGCCAGCAGCGTAGCCCTAGCGGGGGGCGATACGCAGTATTTT
TRBJ2-1	.	TRBV5-1	.	13	CASSTSGAHEQFF	TGCGCCAGCAGCACCAGCGGCGCCCATGAGCAGTTCTTC